Listed below are T cell receptor beta chains from one sample, sequenced in a study of CD8+ T cells in alopecia areata. Assay: immunoSEQ multiplex PCR; the TCRdb copy retains only in-frame clones and omits some. The sample includes about 74,000 clones, around 30% of them seen just once. Sequenced material: CD8+ T cells sorted from blood, taken at week 4, from a patient treated with tofacitinib. These receptors were collected from a human donor with alopecia areata. Each CDR3 is given with its conserved first and last residue. D genes are given only for firm matches. For some rows the clone size is stated as once, few or many, or as a class when expanded; others skip it.

cdr3_nt,cdr3_aa,cdr3_length,v_call,j_call,d_call,clone_size
TGCAGCGTTGACCCGCCAGCCGGGATCCGAGGGACCCAGTACTTC,CSVDPPAGIRGTQYF,15,TRBV29-1,TRBJ2-5,-,-
TGCAGCGTTGAGGTGACTAGCACCGGTGAGCAGTTCTTC,CSVEVTSTGEQFF,13,TRBV29-1,TRBJ2-1,TRBD2,few
TGCAGCGTGAGGACAGGGGCCTCCTACGAGCAGTACTTC,CSVRTGASYEQYF,13,TRBV29-1,TRBJ2-7,TRBD1,-
TGCAGCGTTGAAAGTACCACTAGCTCCTACAATGAGCAGTTCTTC,CSVESTTSSYNEQFF,15,TRBV29-1,TRBJ2-1,-,-
TGTGCCAGCACCCAGGGCTCGGGGGAACATGGCTACACCTTC,CASTQGSGEHGYTF,14,TRBV27,TRBJ1-2,-,-
TGCGCCAGCAGCTTGGCCGGGGCAGGGAACACCGGGGAGCTGTTTTTT,CASSLAGAGNTGELFF,16,TRBV5-1,TRBJ2-2,-,once
TGCAGCGTTAGAGTCTCCGGGGAGCTGTTTTTT,CSVRVSGELFF,11,TRBV29-1,TRBJ2-2,-,-
TGTGCCTGGACGGGACCATCCTACGAGCAGTACTTC,CAWTGPSYEQYF,12,TRBV30,TRBJ2-7,-,-
TGTGCCAGCAGTTTATCGCGGCAGGGGGCCTACGAGCAGTACTTC,CASSLSRQGAYEQYF,15,TRBV27,TRBJ2-7,TRBD1,-
TGCAGCGGGGGGGACAGGGACGTTTACTACAATGAGCAGTTCTTC,CSGGDRDVYYNEQFF,15,TRBV29-1,TRBJ2-1,TRBD1,few
TGCGCCAGCAGCTTGCGACCTGATGAGCAGTTCTTC,CASSLRPDEQFF,12,TRBV5-1,TRBJ2-1,-,-
TGCAGCGCCACGGGAGGGCCCGGGGAGCTGTTTTTT,CSATGGPGELFF,12,TRBV29-1,TRBJ2-2,TRBD2,few
TGCAGCGTTGGGGGTGGTAGCACAGATACGCAGTATTTT,CSVGGGSTDTQYF,13,TRBV29-1,TRBJ2-3,-,-
TGCGCCAGCAGTCGACAGGAGTCGAACACTGAAGCTTTCTTT,CASSRQESNTEAFF,14,TRBV23-1,TRBJ1-1,-,-
TGTGCCAGCAGACTCGGACAGGGGACGAGTTATGGCTACACCTTC,CASRLGQGTSYGYTF,15,TRBV27,TRBJ1-2,TRBD1,few
TGTGCCAGCAGCTTAGCGATCGGAGAGCAGTACTTC,CASSLAIGEQYF,12,TRBV7-9,TRBJ2-7,-,few
TGCAGCGCCCAGACAGGGGCCGGCTACAATGAGCAGTTCTTC,CSAQTGAGYNEQFF,14,TRBV29-1,TRBJ2-1,TRBD1,-
TGTGCCTGGACGGCTGGACAGTTAACCTCCTACGAGCAGTACTTC,CAWTAGQLTSYEQYF,15,TRBV30,TRBJ2-7,-,once
TGCGCCAGCAGCCTAATAGGTGGGAGCTCCTACAATGAGCAGTTCTTC,CASSLIGGSSYNEQFF,16,TRBV5-1,TRBJ2-1,-,-
TGCAGCGTTGAAGGGGAATTCGAAAAACTGTTTTTT,CSVEGEFEKLFF,12,TRBV29-1,TRBJ1-4,-,few
TGTGCCAGCAGTTCAATTAGACAGGGGACCGAGCAGTACTTC,CASSSIRQGTEQYF,14,TRBV6-5,TRBJ2-7,TRBD1,once
TGTGCCTGGAGCGCTATGAGGGGGAGGCAGCCCCAGCATTTT,CAWSAMRGRQPQHF,14,TRBV30,TRBJ1-5,-,once
TGCAGCGTGCCTCTCCTGGGGGGCTACACCTTC,CSVPLLGGYTF,11,TRBV29-1,TRBJ1-2,-,few
TGTGCCAGCAGTATCTCTCCGGGGGGAAAGGTAATCGACACAGATACGCAGTATTTT,CASSISPGGKVIDTDTQYF,19,TRBV27,TRBJ2-3,TRBD2,few
TGCAGCGTTGAAGTGGGGACAGGGGGTTCGGGCGAGCAGTACTTC,CSVEVGTGGSGEQYF,15,TRBV29-1,TRBJ2-7,TRBD1,-
TGTGCCTGGAGTGTCACTAGCGCGCAAGAGACCCAGTACTTC,CAWSVTSAQETQYF,14,TRBV30,TRBJ2-5,TRBD2,few
TGCGCCAGCAGCCCTTTTCAGCGAGAGACCCAGTACTTC,CASSPFQRETQYF,13,TRBV4-1,TRBJ2-5,-,medium-sized
TGTGCCAGCAGTTTGGGCCCCGGAGAGACCCAGTACTTC,CASSLGPGETQYF,13,TRBV27,TRBJ2-5,-,once
TGCAGCGTTGGTCGGAGTGGTGATGAGCAGTTCTTC,CSVGRSGDEQFF,12,TRBV29-1,TRBJ2-1,-,-
TGTGCCAGCAGTGAAGTTATCGTCAGGGGGTTTAACACCTTC,CASSEVIVRGFNTF,14,TRBV6-1,TRBJ1-2,TRBD1,once
TGTGCCTGGGCCCCAGAGTCGGGAACCGGGGAGCTGTTTTTT,CAWAPESGTGELFF,14,TRBV30,TRBJ2-2,-,-
TGTGCCAGCAGCCTCCCGGGACAGGGGATCTACGAGCAGTACTTC,CASSLPGQGIYEQYF,15,TRBV27,TRBJ2-7,TRBD1,medium-sized
TGTGCCAGCCGGGGGGGTCAGGAGACCCAGTACTTC,CASRGGQETQYF,12,TRBV13,TRBJ2-5,TRBD2,few
TGCGCCAGCAGCCCTGAAACAGGGGCGGGTGAGCAGTTCTTC,CASSPETGAGEQFF,14,TRBV4-1,TRBJ2-1,TRBD1,-
TGTGCCAGCAGCTACGGGCCCACTGAAGCTTTCTTT,CASSYGPTEAFF,12,TRBV7-9,TRBJ1-1,-,-
TGTGCCAGCAGCTTGCAGGGGAGCTCCTACGAGCAGTACTTC,CASSLQGSSYEQYF,14,TRBV5-6,TRBJ2-7,-,-
TGCAGCGTTGAAGACCCCGGTCGGGAAGCGCACAATGAGCAGTTCTTC,CSVEDPGREAHNEQFF,16,TRBV29-1,TRBJ2-1,-,-
TGTGCCACCAGCATCGGACTCACAGATACGCAGTATTTT,CATSIGLTDTQYF,13,TRBV15,TRBJ2-3,-,many
TGTGCCACCACCGGGGGGGCGCTCGGAAAAAACATTCAGTACTTC,CATTGGALGKNIQYF,15,TRBV15,TRBJ2-4,TRBD2,-
TGTGCCAGCAGCCCGGGACCCATGAACACCGGGGAGCTGTTTTTT,CASSPGPMNTGELFF,15,TRBV13,TRBJ2-2,-,-
TGTGCCAGCAGCTTAGGTATCCCGGGGGCAGGGGCCAACGTCCTGACTTTC,CASSLGIPGAGANVLTF,17,TRBV7-9,TRBJ2-6,-,-
TGCAGCGTTGGTAGCGGGAGGACCTACGAGCAGTACTTC,CSVGSGRTYEQYF,13,TRBV29-1,TRBJ2-7,TRBD2,-
TGTGCCTGGAGTATTCAGGCTGGCTACACCTTC,CAWSIQAGYTF,11,TRBV30,TRBJ1-2,-,few
TGTGCCAGCAGCTTAGACAGCCAGGGGGAAGAGACCCAGTACTTC,CASSLDSQGEETQYF,15,TRBV11-1,TRBJ2-5,TRBD1,-
TGTGCCTGGAGTGCTGACTACAGGGGACGCAAGGAGACCCAGTACTTC,CAWSADYRGRKETQYF,16,TRBV30,TRBJ2-5,TRBD1,-
TGCAGCGGGGGGACAGGGATGGAAGGCTACACCTTC,CSGGTGMEGYTF,12,TRBV29-1,TRBJ1-2,TRBD1,few
TGCAGCGTTCTAACCGGGACTAGGAGGAACACCGGGGAGCTGTTTTTT,CSVLTGTRRNTGELFF,16,TRBV29-1,TRBJ2-2,TRBD2,-
TGTGCCAGCAGCTTGATGGGTCTAGCAGAGATCACCGGGGAGCTGTTTTTT,CASSLMGLAEITGELFF,17,TRBV5-4,TRBJ2-2,-,-
TGCAGCGCAAGGCCTTCACACAACAATGAGCAGTTCTTC,CSARPSHNNEQFF,13,TRBV29-1,TRBJ2-1,-,-
TGTGCCAGCACAGGCACAGATACGCAGTATTTT,CASTGTDTQYF,11,TRBV7-8,TRBJ2-3,-,few
TGTGCCAGCAAGGATCCGACCTACGAGCAGTACTTC,CASKDPTYEQYF,12,TRBV2,TRBJ2-7,-,-
TGTGCCAGCAGCCATAGCAGCTACGAGCAGTACTTC,CASSHSSYEQYF,12,TRBV28,TRBJ2-7,-,few
TGCAGCGTGACTAGCGGGAGGGGATACGAGCAGTACTTC,CSVTSGRGYEQYF,13,TRBV29-1,TRBJ2-7,TRBD2,-
TGTGCCAGCAGTTCATTGCGGGACAGCTCCTACGAGCAGTACTTC,CASSSLRDSSYEQYF,15,TRBV6-5,TRBJ2-7,-,few
TGTGCCAGCAGCGTAGGTGGCGGATTCACAGATACGCAGTATTTT,CASSVGGGFTDTQYF,15,TRBV9,TRBJ2-3,-,few
TGCAGCGGAGGGGACGGGGTCGGTGAAGCTTTCTTT,CSGGDGVGEAFF,12,TRBV29-1,TRBJ1-1,-,few
TGTGCCAGTAGTGGGGACTACGAGCAGTACTTC,CASSGDYEQYF,11,TRBV19,TRBJ2-7,-,-
TGTGCCAGCAGACCTTCCGGGACAGCTAATGAAAAACTGTTTTTT,CASRPSGTANEKLFF,15,TRBV5-6,TRBJ1-4,TRBD1,-
TGTGCCAGCAACCGTTCAGGAAACACCATATATTTT,CASNRSGNTIYF,12,TRBV9,TRBJ1-3,-,-